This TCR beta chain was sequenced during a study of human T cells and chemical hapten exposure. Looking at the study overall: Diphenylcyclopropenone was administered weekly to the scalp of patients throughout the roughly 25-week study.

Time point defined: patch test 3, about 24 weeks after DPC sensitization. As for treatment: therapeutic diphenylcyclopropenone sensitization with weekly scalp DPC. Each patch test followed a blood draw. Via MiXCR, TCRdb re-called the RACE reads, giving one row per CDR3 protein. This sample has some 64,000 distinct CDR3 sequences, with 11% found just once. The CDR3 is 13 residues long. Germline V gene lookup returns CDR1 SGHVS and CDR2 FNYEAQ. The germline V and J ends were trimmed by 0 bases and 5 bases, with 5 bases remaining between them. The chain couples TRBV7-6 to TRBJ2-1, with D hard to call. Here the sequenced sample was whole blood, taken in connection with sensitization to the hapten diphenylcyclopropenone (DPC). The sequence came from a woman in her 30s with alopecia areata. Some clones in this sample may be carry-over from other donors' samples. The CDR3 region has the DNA TGTGCCAGCAGCTTAGCACTTAACAATGAGCAGTTCTTC. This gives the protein CASSLALNNEQFF.